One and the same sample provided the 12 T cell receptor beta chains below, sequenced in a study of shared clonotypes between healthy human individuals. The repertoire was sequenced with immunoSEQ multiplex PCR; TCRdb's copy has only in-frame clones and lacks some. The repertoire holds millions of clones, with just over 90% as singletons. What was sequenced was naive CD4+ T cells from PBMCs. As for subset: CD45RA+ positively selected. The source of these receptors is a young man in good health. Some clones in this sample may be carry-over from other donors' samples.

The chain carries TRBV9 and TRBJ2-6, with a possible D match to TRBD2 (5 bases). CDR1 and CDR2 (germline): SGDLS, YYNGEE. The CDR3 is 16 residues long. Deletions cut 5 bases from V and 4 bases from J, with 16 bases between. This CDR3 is CASSSSLRAGANVLTF. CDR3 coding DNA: TGTGCCAGCAGTTCCTCCTTGAGGGCAGGGGCCAACGTCCTGACTTTC.

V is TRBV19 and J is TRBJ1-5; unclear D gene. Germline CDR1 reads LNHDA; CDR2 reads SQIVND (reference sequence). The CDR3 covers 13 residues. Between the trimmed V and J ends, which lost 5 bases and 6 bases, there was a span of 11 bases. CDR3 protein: CASSVVYGQPQHF. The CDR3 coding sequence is TGTGCCAGTAGTGTGGTGTACGGTCAGCCCCAGCATTTT.

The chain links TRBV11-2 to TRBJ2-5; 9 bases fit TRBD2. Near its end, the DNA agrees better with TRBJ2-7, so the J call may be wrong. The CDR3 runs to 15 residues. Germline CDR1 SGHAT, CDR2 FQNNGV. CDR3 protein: CASSLVVAGAYEQYF. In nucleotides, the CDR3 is TGTGCCAGCAGCTTAGTGGTAGCGGGAGCCTACGAGCAGTACTTC.

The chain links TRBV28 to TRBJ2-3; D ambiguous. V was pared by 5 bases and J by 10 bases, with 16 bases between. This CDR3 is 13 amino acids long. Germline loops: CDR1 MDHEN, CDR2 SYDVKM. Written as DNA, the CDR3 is TGTGCCAGCAGTGTACTCGGTGGTGGAGCGCAGTATTTT. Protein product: CASSVLGGGAQYF.

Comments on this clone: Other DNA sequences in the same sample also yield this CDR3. The chain's CDR3 is CASRAATNEKLFF. CDR3 bases: TGCGCCAGCAGGGCAGCAACTAATGAAAAACTGTTTTTT. The chain carries TRBV5-1 and TRBJ1-4, with no clear D. Trimming cost V 5 bases and J 0 bases, with 5 bases left between them. The CDR3 loop spans 13 amino acids. The germline gives CDR1 SGHRS, CDR2 YFSETQ.

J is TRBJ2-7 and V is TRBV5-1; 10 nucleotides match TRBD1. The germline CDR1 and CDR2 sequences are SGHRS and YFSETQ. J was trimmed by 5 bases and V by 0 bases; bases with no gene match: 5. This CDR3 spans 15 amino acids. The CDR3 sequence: CASSLGGTGAHEQYF. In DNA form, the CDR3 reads TGCGCCAGCAGCTTGGGTGGGACAGGGGCCCACGAGCAGTACTTC.

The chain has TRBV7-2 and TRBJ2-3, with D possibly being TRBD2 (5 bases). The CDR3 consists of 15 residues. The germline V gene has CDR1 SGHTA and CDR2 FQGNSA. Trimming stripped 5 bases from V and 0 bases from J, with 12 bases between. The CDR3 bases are TGTGCCAGCAGCCCCGGGCGGACTAGCACAGATACGCAGTATTTT. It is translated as CASSPGRTSTDTQYF.

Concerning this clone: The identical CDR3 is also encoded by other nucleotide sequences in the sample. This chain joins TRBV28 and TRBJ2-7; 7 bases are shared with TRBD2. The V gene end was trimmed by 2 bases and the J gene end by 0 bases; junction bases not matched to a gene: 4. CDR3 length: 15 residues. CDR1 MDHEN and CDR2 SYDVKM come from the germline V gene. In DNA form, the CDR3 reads TGTGCCAGCAGTTTAGGTGGGACTACCTCCTACGAGCAGTACTTC. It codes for CASSLGGTTSYEQYF.

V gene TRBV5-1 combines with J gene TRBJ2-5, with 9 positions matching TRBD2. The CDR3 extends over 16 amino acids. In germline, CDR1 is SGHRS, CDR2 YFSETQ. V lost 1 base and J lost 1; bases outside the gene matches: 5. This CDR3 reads CASSLLAGGGQETQYF. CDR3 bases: TGCGCCAGCAGCTTGTTGGCGGGAGGGGGCCAAGAGACCCAGTACTTC.

The CDR3: CASSPTSGRVRFDEQFF. The CDR3 DNA reads as TGTGCCAGCAGTCCAACTAGCGGGAGGGTTCGGTTTGATGAGCAGTTCTTC. V and J are TRBV28 and TRBJ2-1; 13 bases agree with TRBD2. The CDR3 spans 17 residues. Per germline, CDR1 MDHEN and CDR2 SYDVKM. V dropped 5 bases and J dropped 8; count of bases not matched to a gene: 12.

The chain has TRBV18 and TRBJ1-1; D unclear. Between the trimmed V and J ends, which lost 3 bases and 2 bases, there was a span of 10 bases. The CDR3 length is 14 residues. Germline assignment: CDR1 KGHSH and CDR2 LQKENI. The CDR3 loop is CASSPRRSNTEAFF. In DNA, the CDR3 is TGTGCCAGCTCACCGAGACGGAGCAACACTGAAGCTTTCTTT.

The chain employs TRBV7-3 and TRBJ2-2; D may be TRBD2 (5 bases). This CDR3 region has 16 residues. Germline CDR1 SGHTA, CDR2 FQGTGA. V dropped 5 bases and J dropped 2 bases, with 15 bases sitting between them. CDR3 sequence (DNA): TGTGCCAGCAGCCTTCAAGGCGGACTTAACACCGGGGAGCTGTTTTTT. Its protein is CASSLQGGLNTGELFF.